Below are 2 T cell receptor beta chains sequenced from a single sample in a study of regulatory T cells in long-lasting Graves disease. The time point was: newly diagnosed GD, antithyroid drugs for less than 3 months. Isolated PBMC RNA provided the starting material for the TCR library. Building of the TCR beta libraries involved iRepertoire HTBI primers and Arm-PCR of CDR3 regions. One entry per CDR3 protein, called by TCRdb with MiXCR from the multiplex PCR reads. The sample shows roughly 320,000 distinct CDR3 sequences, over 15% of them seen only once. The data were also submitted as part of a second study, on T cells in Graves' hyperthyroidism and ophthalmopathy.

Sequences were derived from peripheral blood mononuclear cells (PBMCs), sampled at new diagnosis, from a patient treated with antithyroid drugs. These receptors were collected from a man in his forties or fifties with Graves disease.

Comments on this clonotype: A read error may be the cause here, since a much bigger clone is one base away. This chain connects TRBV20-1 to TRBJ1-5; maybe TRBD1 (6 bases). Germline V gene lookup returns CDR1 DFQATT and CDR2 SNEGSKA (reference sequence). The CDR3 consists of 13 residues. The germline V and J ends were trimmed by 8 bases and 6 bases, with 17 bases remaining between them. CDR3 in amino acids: CSPLQGGGQPQHF. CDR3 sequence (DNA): TGCAGTCCTCTACAGGGAGGAGGTCAGCCCCAGCATTTT.

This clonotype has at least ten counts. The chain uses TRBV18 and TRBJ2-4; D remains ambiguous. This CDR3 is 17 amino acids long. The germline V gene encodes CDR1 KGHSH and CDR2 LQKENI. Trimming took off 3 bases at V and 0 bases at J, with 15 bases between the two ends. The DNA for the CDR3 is TGTGCCAGCTCACCCGAGGCAGGACCCCTAGCCAAAAACATTCAGTACTTC. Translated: CASSPEAGPLAKNIQYF.